Presented here are 14 T cell receptor beta chains from one specimen sequenced in a study of radiotherapy plus CTLA-4 blockade in lung cancer. This table comes from immunoSEQ multiplex PCR, and its TCRdb copy is limited to in-frame clones, with some not included. The table shows approximately 72,000 clones, with 78% occurring only once. Specimen: peripheral blood, collected from a patient treated with radiotherapy plus ipilimumab. The receptors were sampled from a human donor with non-small cell lung cancer who had a complete response to radiotherapy plus ipilimumab.

This chain connects TRBV5-4 to TRBJ2-1; no clear D gene. Looked up from germline, CDR1 is SGHNT and CDR2 is YYREEE (reference sequence). Trimming stripped 6 bases from V and 4 bases from J, with 11 bases between. The CDR3 consists of 13 residues. In DNA, the CDR3 is TGTGCCAGCAACCCCTGGGGTTACAATGAGCAGTTCTTC. Translated: CASNPWGYNEQFF.

This rearrangement joins TRBV5-1 to TRBJ1-4; D remains unclear. Between the trimmed V and J ends, which lost 4 bases and 5 bases, there was a span of 12 bases. This CDR3 has 14 amino acids. Germline V gives CDR1 SGHRS, CDR2 YFSETQ. The CDR3 spells CASSPLDPNEKLFF. DNA of the CDR3: TGCGCCAGCAGCCCCCTCGACCCGAATGAAAAACTGTTTTTT.

This clone occurred a few times. V is TRBV11-3 and J is TRBJ2-7; D is uncertain. The CDR3 contains 13 residues. Germline lookup yields CDR1 SGHNT and CDR2 YENEEA. V was clipped by 3 bases and J by 3 bases, with 9 bases between them. The CDR3 spells CASSFSSGYEQYF. CDR3 bases: TGTGCCAGCAGCTTTTCTTCGGGCTACGAGCAGTACTTC.

This clone was picked up one time. V is TRBV2 and J is TRBJ2-2, with D unclear. The CDR3 loop spans 13 amino acids. V lost 3 bases and J lost 7, with 9 bases in between. CDR1 is SNHLY, CDR2 FYNNEI, per germline. CDR3 region: CASSDLGIGELFF. The CDR3 region has the DNA TGTGCCAGCAGTGATTTAGGGATCGGGGAGCTGTTTTTT.

This chain uses TRBV6-1 with TRBJ2-5; TRBD1 might be the D (6 bases). V lost 4 bases and J lost 4, with 16 bases in between. The CDR3 has 15 amino acids. Germline V gene lookup returns CDR1 MNHNS and CDR2 SASEGT. CDR3 DNA: TGTGCCAGCAGTGTATACACAGGGTACGGAGAGACCCAGTACTTC. This codes for CASSVYTGYGETQYF.

The V and J genes are TRBV5-4 and TRBJ2-7; no clear D gene. Germline loops: CDR1 SGHNT, CDR2 YYREEE (reference sequence). CDR3 length: 13 amino acids. With 3 bases removed from V and 4 bases from J, the gap between germline ends came to 11 bases. The CDR3 DNA reads as TGTGCCAGCAGCTCCCCAGGATCGTACGAGCAGTACGTC. Amino acid sequence: CASSSPGSYEQYV.

The V and J genes are TRBV6-5 and TRBJ1-1; D is unresolved. The length of the CDR3 is 15 residues. The ends were cut back, 2 bases at V and 1 base at J, with 11 bases in the middle. CDR1 is MNHEY and CDR2 is SVGAGI in the germline V gene. The CDR3 reads CASSYQRTANTEAFF. The DNA for the CDR3 is TGTGCCAGCAGTTACCAACGGACGGCGAACACTGAAGCTTTCTTT.

The chain uses TRBV5-5 and TRBJ2-7, with D possibly being TRBD1 (6 bases). Germline V gene lookup returns CDR1 SGHKS and CDR2 YYEKEE (reference sequence). The V end lost 2 bases, the J end lost 5 bases, and 14 bases lay between the germline ends. This CDR3 region has 14 residues. The CDR3 DNA sequence: TGTGCCAGCAGCTTTGTCGGCAGGGACAACGAGCAGTACGTC. Translation gives CASSFVGRDNEQYV.

Comment on this clone: Other nucleotide sequences in the sample specify the same CDR3. This chain joins TRBV29-1 and TRBJ2-5, with 7 positions matching TRBD1. The ends lost 4 bases at V and 5 bases at J; junction bases unmatched: 4. Germline assignment: CDR1 SQVTM and CDR2 ANQGSEA. There are 12 residues in the CDR3. CDR3 in amino acids: CSVGDRVETQYF. For the CDR3, the DNA is TGCAGCGTTGGAGACAGGGTGGAGACCCAGTACTTC.

This clone was observed a single time. V and J are TRBV7-2 and TRBJ2-1; 9 positions match TRBD2. The germline V gene encodes CDR1 SGHTA and CDR2 FQGNSA. Losses at the gene ends were 7 bases for V and 14 bases for J; bases not matched to a gene: 18. The CDR3 totals 15 residues. The CDR3 bases are TGTGCCAGCAAGGACGAAGGGGGCGGGAGGGCCAGGAAGTTCTTC. It translates to CASKDEGGGRARKFF.

The chain uses TRBV11-3 and TRBJ2-3, with D possibly matching TRBD2 (5 bases). V lost 6 bases and J 5 bases, leaving 12 bases between the germline ends. CDR3 size: 13 residues. Germline CDR1 and CDR2: SGHNT and YENEEA. CDR3 sequence reads: CASRGLAGDTQYF. The CDR3, as DNA: TGTGCCAGCAGGGGCTTGGCGGGAGATACGCAGTATTTT.

V usage is TRBV19 and J usage is TRBJ1-5; TRBD1 is a possible D gene (5 bases). Trimming cost V 2 bases and J 2 bases, with 7 bases left between them. CDR1 is LNHDA, CDR2 SQIVND, per germline (reference sequence). The CDR3 contains 14 residues. CDR3 loop: CASSIRGGNQPQHF. The CDR3 nucleotides are TGTGCCAGTAGTATACGAGGGGGCAATCAGCCCCAGCATTTT.

The chain employs TRBV30 and TRBJ1-2; 11 bases are shared with TRBD1. The V gene end was trimmed by 1 base and the J gene end by 3 bases; junction bases not matched to a gene: 4. CDR1 is GTSNPN, CDR2 SVGIG, per germline (reference sequence). The CDR3 spans 15 residues. The CDR3 reads CAWSETGQGDYGYTF. CDR3 coding DNA: TGTGCCTGGAGTGAAACGGGACAGGGGGACTATGGCTACACCTTC.

The V and J genes are TRBV7-2 and TRBJ2-3, with TRBD1 as a possible D gene (5 bases). CDR1 and CDR2 (germline): SGHTA, FQGNSA. V shed 1 base and J shed 1 base, with 12 bases lying between them. The CDR3 is made up of 16 amino acids. The CDR3 loop is CASSLDPGPRTDTQYF. CDR3 bases: TGTGCCAGCAGCTTAGATCCAGGGCCCCGCACAGATACGCAGTATTTT.